The 7 T cell receptor beta chains given below trace back to one sample, sequenced in a study of OX40 agonist ivuxolimab in advanced cancers. Sequencing used immunoSEQ multiplex PCR; TCRdb keeps in-frame clones, though not all of them. This sample has roughly 80,000 clones, with about 93% found just once. Specimen: CD4+ or CD8+ T cells sorted from blood, collected in a trial of the OX40 agonist ivuxolimab. These receptors were obtained from an adult with an advanced solid tumor such as melanoma, head and neck, liver or kidney cancer.

The genes are TRBV5-6 and TRBJ2-3; 8 bases map to TRBD2. This CDR3 has 16 amino acids. J gave up 0 bases and V 1 base, and 4 bases lay outside the gene matches. Germline V gene data show CDR1 as SGHDT and CDR2 as YYEEEE. The CDR3 sequence: CASSLPAGESTDTQYF. Written as DNA, the CDR3 is TGTGCCAGCAGCTTGCCAGCGGGGGAGAGCACAGATACGCAGTATTTT. Full variable domain (outside the CDR3, taken from reference TRBV5-6 and TRBJ2-3): DAGVTQSPTHLIKTRGQQVTLRCSPKSGHDTVSWYQQALGQGPQFIFQYYEEEERQRGNFPDRFSGHQFPNYSSELNVNALLLGDSALYLCASSLPAGESTDTQYFGPGTRLTVL.

The V call is TRBV7-2, the J call TRBJ1-5; TRBD1 matches 7 bases. The germline gives CDR1 SGHTA, CDR2 FQGNSA. V shed 1 base and J 3 bases; nucleotides not matched to a gene: 12. The CDR3 loop spans 18 amino acids. The chain's CDR3 is CASSLGPPTGWLNQPQHF. CDR3 nucleotide sequence: TGTGCCAGCAGCTTAGGCCCCCCGACAGGGTGGCTCAATCAGCCCCAGCATTTT. Full variable domain (rest looked up from reference TRBV7-2 and TRBJ1-5): GAGVSQSPSNKVTEKGKDVELRCDPISGHTALYWYRQSLGQGLEFLIYFQGNSAPDKSGLPSDRFSAERTGGSVSTLTIQRTQQEDSAVYLCASSLGPPTGWLNQPQHFGDGTRLSIL.

This clone came up once. This sequence joins TRBV7-7 and TRBJ2-2; tentatively, D is TRBD1 or TRBD2 (5 bases each). The CDR3 length is 16 residues. Germline CDR1 SSHAT, CDR2 FNYEAQ (reference sequence). V lost 1 base and J 8 bases, leaving 17 bases between the germline ends. The CDR3 sequence is CASSLDPGDLRGELFF. In DNA form, the CDR3 reads TGTGCCAGCAGCTTAGATCCCGGGGACCTGCGAGGGGAGCTGTTTTTT.

This clone was seen only once. The V and J genes are TRBV4-1 and TRBJ2-7; D remains ambiguous. Germline V lookup: CDR1 MGHRA, CDR2 YSYEKL. With 0 bases removed from V and 4 bases from J, the gap between germline ends came to 10 bases. CDR3 length: 14 amino acids. CDR3 bases: TGCGCCAGCAGCCAAGAACCTTCCAGATACGAGCAGTACTTC. Translation gives CASSQEPSRYEQYF.

J is TRBJ2-2 and V is TRBV29-1; 10 bases are a match to TRBD2. CDR3 size: 16 residues. Germline CDR1 reads SQVTM; CDR2 reads ANQGSEA. V shed 3 bases and J 2 bases; nucleotides not matched to a gene: 6. The CDR3 nucleotides are TGCAGCGTTGAGGGACTAGCGACCAGTAACACCGGGGAGCTGTTTTTT. Translating gives CSVEGLATSNTGELFF.

The gene calls are TRBV6-6 and TRBJ2-1; perhaps D is TRBD1 or TRBD2 (5 bases each). The germline V and J ends were trimmed by 8 bases and 10 bases, with 12 bases remaining between them. CDR3 size: 11 residues. Germline CDR1 reads MNHNY; CDR2 reads SVGAGI (reference sequence). The CDR3 DNA reads as TGTGCCAGCTGGGCTTGGGACGAGCAGTTCTTC. Amino acid sequence: CASWAWDEQFF.

The V call is TRBV6-5, the J call TRBJ2-1, with 8 bases identical to TRBD2. Germline lookup yields CDR1 MNHEY and CDR2 SVGAGI. The CDR3 sequence is 15 residues long. Trimming cost V 3 bases and J 5 bases; bases outside gene matches: 6. This CDR3 reads CASSYGREVNNEQFF. The CDR3 bases are TGTGCCAGCAGTTATGGGCGGGAGGTTAACAATGAGCAGTTCTTC.